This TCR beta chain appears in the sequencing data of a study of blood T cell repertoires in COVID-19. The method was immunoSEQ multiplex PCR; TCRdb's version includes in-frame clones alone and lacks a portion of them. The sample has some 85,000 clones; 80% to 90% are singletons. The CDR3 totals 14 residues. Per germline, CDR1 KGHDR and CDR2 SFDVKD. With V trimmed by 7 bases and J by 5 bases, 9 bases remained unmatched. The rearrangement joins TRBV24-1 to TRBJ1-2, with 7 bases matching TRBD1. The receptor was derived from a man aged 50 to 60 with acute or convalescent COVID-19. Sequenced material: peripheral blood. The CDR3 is CATRGDSYAYGYTF. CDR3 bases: TGTGCCACCAGGGGGGACAGTTATGCTTATGGCTACACCTTC.